These 21 T cell receptor beta chains originate from one sample sequenced in a study of T cells after yellow fever vaccination. TCRdb reprocessed the 5' RACE reads via MiXCR and lists one record per CDR3 protein. The sample has approximately 300,000 distinct CDR3 sequences, 7.5% to 9% seen once. Sequences were derived from PBMCs, sampled on the day of the first yellow fever vaccination. The source of these receptors is a man aged 18 to 35 who received the YFV17D yellow fever vaccine.

The chain combines TRBV12-3 or TRBV12-4 with TRBJ2-2, with D maybe TRBD1 (5 bases). The CDR3 is 11 amino acids. V lost 9 bases, J lost 6 bases, and 8 bases lay in between. CDR3: CASLGAGELFF. As DNA, the CDR3 is TGTGCCAGTCTAGGGGCCGGGGAGCTGTTTTTT.

The genes are TRBV7-2 and TRBJ2-1; either TRBD1 or TRBD2 may fit D (6 bases each). The germline V gene has CDR1 SGHTA and CDR2 FQGNSA. Trimming took 10 bases from V and 8 from J, leaving 18 bases between them. The CDR3 has 13 residues. CDR3 protein: CATRVGGGDEQFF. CDR3 nucleotide sequence: TGTGCCACCAGAGTGGGGGGCGGCGATGAGCAGTTCTTC.

This clonotype was counted only a few times. The chain joins TRBV5-6 to TRBJ2-2, with a possible D match to TRBD2 (6 bases). Germline CDR1 and CDR2: SGHDT and YYEEEE. V lost 4 bases and J 3 bases, leaving 16 bases between the germline ends. The CDR3 extends over 16 amino acids. Written as DNA, the CDR3 is TGTGCCAGCAGCACGCTGGAGAGGAGGGACACCGGGGAGCTGTTTTTT. Amino acids: CASSTLERRDTGELFF.

This clonotype has a handful of counts. The genes are TRBV5-8 and TRBJ1-2; TRBD1 is a possible D gene (5 bases). Germline assignment: CDR1 SGHTS and CDR2 YDEGEE. The germline V and J ends were trimmed by 3 bases and 4 bases, with 16 bases remaining between them. This CDR3 spans 15 amino acids. The CDR3 DNA reads as TGTGCCAGCAGCTGGGACCGGGAAATGAGCTATGGCTACACCTTC. Translated, it gives CASSWDREMSYGYTF.

The table lists this clonotype with a few counts. The chain has TRBV20-1 and TRBJ2-5, with TRBD2 matching over 10 bases. This CDR3 contains 16 residues. V lost 0 bases to trimming and J lost 7 bases; unmatched junction nucleotides: 11. Germline-derived CDR1 and CDR2 are DFQATT and SNEGSKA (reference sequence). In nucleotides, the CDR3 is TGCAGTGCTAGAGATACGGCGAGACTAGCGGGCGGGACCCAGTACTTC. Translating it yields CSARDTARLAGGTQYF.

J is TRBJ2-7 and V is TRBV30; D might be TRBD1 or TRBD2, each matching 5 bases. The germline V and J ends were trimmed by 7 bases and 4 bases, with 14 bases remaining between them. Germline values: CDR1 GTSNPN, CDR2 SVGIG (reference sequence). CDR3 length equals 12 residues. The CDR3 DNA reads TGTGCCTTCGGGGCCCCTGGGTACGAGCAGTACTTC. It specifies CAFGAPGYEQYF.

This clonotype was detected many times. The chain links TRBV7-9 to TRBJ2-7, with 7 bases fitting TRBD1. The CDR3 consists of 14 residues. Losses at the gene ends were 5 bases for V and 2 bases for J; bases not matched to a gene: 6. Germline V gene sequence: CDR1 SEHNR, CDR2 FQNEAQ (reference sequence). In nucleotides, the CDR3 is TGTGCCAGCAGCCCCCGGGACAGTACCTACGAGCAGTACTTC. Translated: CASSPRDSTYEQYF.

This clonotype has at least ten counts. This rearrangement joins TRBV28 to TRBJ1-2; possible D gene TRBD1, 6 bases. The CDR3 loop spans 13 amino acids. Germline lookup yields CDR1 MDHEN and CDR2 SYDVKM. V was pared by 6 bases and J by 3 bases, with 11 bases between. The CDR3 spells CASSPTGYYGYTF. The CDR3 nucleotides read TGTGCCAGCAGCCCAACAGGGTACTATGGCTACACCTTC.

This clonotype has a count of ten or more. This chain joins TRBV7-2 and TRBJ1-1; D may be TRBD1 (5 bases). V was trimmed by 1 base and J by 4 bases, leaving 13 bases between them. The CDR3 sequence is 15 residues long. Germline V CDR1 and CDR2: SGHTA, FQGNSA. Here the CDR3 DNA reads TGTGCCAGCAGCTTAGTAGCAGGGCTGGGCACTGAAGCTTTCTTT. It is translated as CASSLVAGLGTEAFF.

The rearrangement uses TRBV19 and TRBJ2-2; TRBD2 matches 8 bases. Germline CDR1 and CDR2: LNHDA and SQIVND (reference sequence). J lost 8 bases, V lost 7 bases, and 18 bases had no gene match. The CDR3 runs 17 residues. CDR3 in DNA: TGTGCCAGTACTCATTACAGAGTGACTAGCGCCTCTGGGGAGCTGTTTTTT. Amino acids: CASTHYRVTSASGELFF.

This clonotype was recorded many times. V is TRBV6-1 and J is TRBJ2-3; TRBD2 matches at 8 bases. The CDR3 covers 15 residues. CDR1 is MNHNS, CDR2 SASEGT, per germline. V lost 1 base to trimming and J lost 2 bases; unmatched junction nucleotides: 2. CDR3 sequence (DNA): TGTGCCAGCAGTGAAGGGACTAGCCACACAGATACGCAGTATTTT. Translated: CASSEGTSHTDTQYF.

This clonotype was observed a handful of times. The V call is TRBV6-1, the J call TRBJ1-6; a weak D match, TRBD1 (6 bases). This CDR3 spans 14 amino acids. Trimming cost V 7 bases and J 7 bases, with 14 bases left between them. Germline V gene lookup returns CDR1 MNHNS and CDR2 SASEGT. CDR3 coding DNA: TGTGCCAGCAATGCTACAGGGTACAATTCACCCCTCCACTTT. This translates into CASNATGYNSPLHF.

The chain joins TRBV5-1 to TRBJ2-5; 8 bases agree with TRBD1. Unmatched junction bases numbered 5, after V lost 1 base and J lost 9 bases. The CDR3 runs 13 residues. Germline values: CDR1 SGHRS, CDR2 YFSETQ. The CDR3 DNA reads as TGCGCCAGCAGCTTGATGGACAGGGCGGCCCAGTACTTC. Translation gives CASSLMDRAAQYF.

The rearrangement uses TRBV6-1 and TRBJ1-5, with D unresolved. Germline assignment: CDR1 MNHNS and CDR2 SASEGT. The V gene lost 6 bases and the J gene lost 4 bases, with 7 bases spanning the gap. This CDR3 region has 12 residues. This chain's CDR3 is CASRRRNQPQHF. For the CDR3, the DNA is TGTGCCAGCAGGAGGAGGAATCAGCCCCAGCATTTT.

This clonotype was counted ten times or more. The chain is built from TRBV20-1 and TRBJ1-1, with no clear D. Per germline, CDR1 DFQATT and CDR2 SNEGSKA (reference sequence). The V end lost 0 bases, the J end lost 3 bases, and 11 bases lay between the germline ends. The CDR3 runs 14 residues. The CDR3 coding sequence is TGCAGTGCTAGAGATTTTGGCGGTTACACTGAAGCTTTCTTT. Amino acid sequence: CSARDFGGYTEAFF.

Points on this clonotype: At one end, the junction sequence differs from germline, possibly due to a read error. The gene calls are TRBV6-5 and TRBJ1-6; unclear D gene. The CDR3 runs 14 residues. Germline V CDR1 and CDR2: MNHEY, SVGAGI. CDR3 coding DNA: TGTGCCAGCAGTTACAACGTGGATAACTCACCCCTCCACTTT. This gives the protein CASSYNVDNSPLHF.

The rearrangement joins TRBV12-3 or TRBV12-4 to TRBJ1-1; 9 bases align to TRBD1. V lost 1 base and J lost 8; bases outside the gene matches: 8. This CDR3 region has 15 residues. The CDR3 coding sequence is TGTGCCAGCAGTTTAGTTGGACAGGGGACCTTGGAAGCTTTCTTT. It is translated as CASSLVGQGTLEAFF.

This clonotype has more than one count but fewer than ten. This chain connects TRBV7-9 to TRBJ2-5; TRBD2 agrees at 10 bases. This CDR3 has 17 amino acids. Losses at the gene ends were 0 bases for V and 5 bases for J; bases not matched to a gene: 9. Per the germline V gene, CDR1 is SEHNR and CDR2 is FQNEAQ (reference sequence). CDR3 sequence: CASSLALAGAPGETQYF. The CDR3 DNA reads TGTGCCAGCAGCTTAGCGCTAGCGGGGGCTCCCGGGGAGACCCAGTACTTC. The full variable domain, rest sourced from reference TRBV7-9 and TRBJ2-5, is DTGVSQNPRHKITKRGQNVTFRCDPISEHNRLYWYRQTLGQGPEFLTYFQNEAQLEKSRLLSDRFSAERPKGSFSTLEIQRTEQGDSAMYLCASSLALAGAPGETQYFGPGTRLLVL.

This clonotype was seen a few times. The gene calls are TRBV5-1 and TRBJ2-5; D unclear. V lost 2 bases and J 4 bases, leaving 9 bases between the germline ends. The V gene's germline CDR1 is SGHRS and CDR2 YFSETQ. The length of the CDR3 is 13 residues. CDR3 protein: CASSFQSGETQYF. DNA for the CDR3: TGCGCCAGCAGCTTCCAGTCGGGAGAGACCCAGTACTTC.

Many counts were recorded for this clonotype. V gene TRBV7-9 combines with J gene TRBJ1-6, with D unclear. This CDR3 is built from 14 residues. Deletions cut 4 bases from V and 10 bases from J, with 14 bases between. The germline V gene has CDR1 SEHNR and CDR2 FQNEAQ (reference sequence). CDR3 protein: CASSSNGEGSPLHF. Written as DNA, the CDR3 is TGTGCCAGCAGCTCTAACGGGGAGGGATCACCCCTCCACTTT.

The gene calls are TRBV18 and TRBJ1-6; TRBD1 matches 7 bases. Germline assignment: CDR1 KGHSH and CDR2 LQKENI. CDR3 length equals 14 residues. Losses at the gene ends were 3 bases for V and 8 bases for J; bases not matched to a gene: 4. For the CDR3, the DNA is TGTGCCAGCTCACCGGGACAGCCCGATTCACCCCTCCACTTT. Amino acids: CASSPGQPDSPLHF.